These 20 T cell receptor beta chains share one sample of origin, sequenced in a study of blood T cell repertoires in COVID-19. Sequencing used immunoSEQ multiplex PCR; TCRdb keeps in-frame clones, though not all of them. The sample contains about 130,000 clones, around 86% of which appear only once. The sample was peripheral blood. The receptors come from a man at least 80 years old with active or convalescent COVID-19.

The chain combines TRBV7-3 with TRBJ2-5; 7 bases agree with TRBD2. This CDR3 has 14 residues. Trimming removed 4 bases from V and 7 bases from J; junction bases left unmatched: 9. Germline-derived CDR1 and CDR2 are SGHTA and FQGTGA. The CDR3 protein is CASSSRGGPGTQYF. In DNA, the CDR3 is TGTGCCAGCAGCTCGCGCGGGGGTCCGGGGACCCAGTACTTC.

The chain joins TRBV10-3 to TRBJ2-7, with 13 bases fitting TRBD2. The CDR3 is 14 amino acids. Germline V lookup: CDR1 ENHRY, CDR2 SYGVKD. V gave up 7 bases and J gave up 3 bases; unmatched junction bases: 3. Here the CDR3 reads CAIKRTSGSYEQYF. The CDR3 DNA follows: TGTGCCATCAAAAGGACTAGCGGGAGCTACGAGCAGTACTTC.

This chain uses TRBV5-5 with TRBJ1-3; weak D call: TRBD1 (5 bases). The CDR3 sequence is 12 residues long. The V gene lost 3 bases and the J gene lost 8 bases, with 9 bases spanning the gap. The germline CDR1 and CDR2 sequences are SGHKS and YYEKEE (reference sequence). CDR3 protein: CASSSGLDTIYF. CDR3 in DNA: TGTGCCAGCAGCTCAGGGTTGGACACCATATATTTT. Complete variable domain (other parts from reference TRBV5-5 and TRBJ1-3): DAGVTQSPTHLIKTRGQQVTLRCSPISGHKSVSWYQQVLGQGPQFIFQYYEKEERGRGNFPDRFSARQFPNYSSELNVNALLLGDSALYLCASSSGLDTIYFGEGSWLTVV.

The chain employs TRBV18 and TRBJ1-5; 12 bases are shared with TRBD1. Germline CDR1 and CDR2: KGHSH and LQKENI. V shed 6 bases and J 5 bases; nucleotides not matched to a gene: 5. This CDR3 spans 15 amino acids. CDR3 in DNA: TGTGCCAGCTCCTCCGGGACAGGGGGCGATCAGCCCCAGCATTTT. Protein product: CASSSGTGGDQPQHF.

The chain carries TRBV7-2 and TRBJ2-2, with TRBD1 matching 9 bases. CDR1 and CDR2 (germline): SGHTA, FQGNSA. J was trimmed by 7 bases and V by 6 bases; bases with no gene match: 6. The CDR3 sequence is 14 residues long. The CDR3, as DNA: TGTGCCAGCAGATCCGGGACAGGGAGCGGGGAGCTGTTTTTT. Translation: CASRSGTGSGELFF.

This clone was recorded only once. Here the CDR3 reads CATQTSGTDTQYF. As DNA, the CDR3 is TGCGCCACCCAGACTAGCGGCACAGATACGCAGTATTTT. The chain is built from TRBV5-1 and TRBJ2-3; 8 nucleotides agree with TRBD2. J was trimmed by 1 base and V by 9 bases; bases with no gene match: 4. The germline gives CDR1 SGHRS, CDR2 YFSETQ. This CDR3 is built from 13 residues.

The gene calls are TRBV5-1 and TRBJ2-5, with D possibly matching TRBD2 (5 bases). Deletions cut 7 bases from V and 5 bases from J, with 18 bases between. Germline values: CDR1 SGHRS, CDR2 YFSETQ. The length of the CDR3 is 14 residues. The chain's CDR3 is CASCRDEGWETQYF. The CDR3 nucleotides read TGCGCCAGCTGCCGAGATGAGGGCTGGGAGACCCAGTACTTC.

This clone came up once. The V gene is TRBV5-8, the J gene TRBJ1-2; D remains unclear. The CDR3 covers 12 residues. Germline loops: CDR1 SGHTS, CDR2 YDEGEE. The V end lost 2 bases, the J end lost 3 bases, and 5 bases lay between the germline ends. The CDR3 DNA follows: TGTGCCAGCAGCTTTCGGTACTATGGCTACACCTTC. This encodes CASSFRYYGYTF.

CDR3 nucleotide sequence: TGTGCCAGCAGCAGTGCTAGCGGGGGTTTCGGTTCCTACGAGCAGTACTTC. Translation: CASSSASGGFGSYEQYF. The chain employs TRBV3-1 (or the pseudogene TRBV3-2) and TRBJ2-7, with TRBD2 matching over 10 bases. With 5 bases clipped from V and 1 base from J, the junction kept 11 bases outside the gene matches. CDR1 LGHDT and CDR2 YNNKEL come from the germline V gene (reference sequence). There are 17 residues in the CDR3.

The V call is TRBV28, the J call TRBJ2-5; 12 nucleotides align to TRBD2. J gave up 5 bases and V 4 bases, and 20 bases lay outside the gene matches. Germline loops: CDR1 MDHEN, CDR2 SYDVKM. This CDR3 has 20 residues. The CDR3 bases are TGTGCCAGCAGTTACCCTGATTACCGTTCTAGCGGGAGGGCCCTGGAGACCCAGTACTTC. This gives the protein CASSYPDYRSSGRALETQYF.

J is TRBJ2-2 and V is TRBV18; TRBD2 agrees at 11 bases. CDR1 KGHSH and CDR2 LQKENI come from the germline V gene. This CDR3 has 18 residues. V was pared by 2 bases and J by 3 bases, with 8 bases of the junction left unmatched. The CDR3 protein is CASSPILAGATYTGELFF. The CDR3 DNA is TGTGCCAGCTCACCAATACTAGCGGGGGCGACTTACACCGGGGAGCTGTTTTTT.

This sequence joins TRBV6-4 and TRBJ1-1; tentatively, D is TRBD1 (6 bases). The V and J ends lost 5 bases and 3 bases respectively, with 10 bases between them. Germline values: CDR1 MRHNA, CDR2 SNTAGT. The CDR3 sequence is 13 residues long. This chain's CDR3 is CASSKGEYTEAFF. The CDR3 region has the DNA TGTGCCAGCAGTAAGGGGGAATACACTGAAGCTTTCTTT.

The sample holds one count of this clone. CDR3 region: CASSGGHGNSPLHF. The CDR3 region has the DNA TGTGCCAGCAGCGGCGGACATGGGAATTCACCCCTCCACTTT. This chain connects TRBV7-3 to TRBJ1-6; possible D gene TRBD1, 5 bases. This CDR3 has 14 residues. CDR1 is SGHTA and CDR2 is FQGTGA in the germline V gene. The germline V and J ends were trimmed by 5 bases and 7 bases, with 12 bases remaining between them.

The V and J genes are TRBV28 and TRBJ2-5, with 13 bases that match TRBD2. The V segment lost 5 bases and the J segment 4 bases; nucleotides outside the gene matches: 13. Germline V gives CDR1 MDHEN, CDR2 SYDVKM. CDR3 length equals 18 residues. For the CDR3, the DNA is TGTGCCAGCAGTATACTACGACTAGCGGGGGGATCTTTAGAGACCCAGTACTTC. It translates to CASSILRLAGGSLETQYF.

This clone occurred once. CDR3 in DNA: TGCACCAACAAGGCGGGGCCCCCTCCCCAGGATACGCAGTATTTT. Translation gives CTNKAGPPPQDTQYF. This chain joins TRBV1 and TRBJ2-3; the table's D call, TRBD2, has no DNA check behind it. TRBV1 is noted as a pseudogene. The CDR3 runs to 15 residues.

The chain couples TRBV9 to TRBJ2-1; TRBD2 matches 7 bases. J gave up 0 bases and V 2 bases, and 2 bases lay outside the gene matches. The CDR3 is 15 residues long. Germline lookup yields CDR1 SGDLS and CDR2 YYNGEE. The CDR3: CASSVGGDSYNEQFF. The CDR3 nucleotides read TGTGCCAGCAGCGTTGGGGGGGACTCCTACAATGAGCAGTTCTTC. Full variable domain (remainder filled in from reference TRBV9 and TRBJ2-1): DSGVTQTPKHLITATGQRVTLRCSPRSGDLSVYWYQQSLDQGLQFLIQYYNGEERAKGNILERFSAQQFPDLHSELNLSSLELGDSALYFCASSVGGDSYNEQFFGPGTRLTVL.

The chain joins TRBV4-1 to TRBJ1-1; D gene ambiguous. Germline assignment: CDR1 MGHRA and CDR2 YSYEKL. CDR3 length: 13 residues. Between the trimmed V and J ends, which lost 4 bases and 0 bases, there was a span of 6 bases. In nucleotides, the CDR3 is TGCGCCAGCAGCCCCGTCTTGAACACTGAAGCTTTCTTT. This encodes CASSPVLNTEAFF.

The CDR3 DNA sequence: TGTGCCAGTAGTCAGGGGGATGGCTACACCTTC. Translating it yields CASSQGDGYTF. The chain carries TRBV19 and TRBJ1-2; TRBD1 aligns across 7 bases. Per the germline V gene, CDR1 is LNHDA and CDR2 is SQIVND (reference sequence). CDR3 length: 11 residues. V trimming: 5 bases; J trimming: 6 bases; junction bases outside the gene matches: 0. Full variable domain (remainder filled in from reference TRBV19 and TRBJ1-2): DGGITQSPKYLFRKEGQNVTLSCEQNLNHDAMYWYRQDPGQGLRLIYYSQIVNDFQKGDIAEGYSVSREKKESFPLTVTSAQKNPTAFYLCASSQGDGYTFGSGTRLTVV.

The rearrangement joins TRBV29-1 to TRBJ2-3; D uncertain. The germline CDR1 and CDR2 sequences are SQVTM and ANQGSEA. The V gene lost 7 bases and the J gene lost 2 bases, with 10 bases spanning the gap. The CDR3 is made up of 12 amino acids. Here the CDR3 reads CSGSFPTDTQYF. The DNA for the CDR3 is TGCAGCGGAAGCTTCCCCACAGATACGCAGTATTTT.

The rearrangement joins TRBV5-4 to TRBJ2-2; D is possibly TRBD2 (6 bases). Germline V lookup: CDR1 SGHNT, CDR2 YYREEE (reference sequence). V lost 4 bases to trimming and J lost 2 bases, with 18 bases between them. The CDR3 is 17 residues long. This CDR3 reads CASSIIFPGSNTGELFF. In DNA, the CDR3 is TGTGCCAGCAGCATAATCTTCCCCGGGAGCAACACCGGGGAGCTGTTTTTT.